This TCR beta chain was found in a study of blood T cell repertoires in COVID-19. Study background: The United States, Italy and Spain provided the acute and convalescent COVID-19 samples. T cells, B-cell-depleted T cells, or PBMCs provided the cDNA or gDNA that served as material.

The junction had 5 bases not matched to a gene; V was cut back by 1 base and J by 4 bases. Per germline, CDR1 SGHRS and CDR2 YFSETQ. This CDR3 region has 15 residues. Per the study methods: Reference gene primer amplification in the assay estimated nucleated cell counts. Assay used: immunoSEQ multiplex PCR; TCRdb lists only in-frame clones, some missing. The V and J calls and the clone size are those of that table, but D and trimming were determined from the DNA. The profile shows just over 300,000 clones, roughly 87% of them singletons. The material sequenced was peripheral blood. This chain joins TRBV5-1 and TRBJ1-3; the match to TRBD1 covers 7 bases. The sequence derives from a man in his late teens or twenties with active or convalescent COVID-19. The DNA for the CDR3 is TGCGCCAGCAGCTTGACAGGGGAATTCGGAAACACCATATATTTT. This gives the protein CASSLTGEFGNTIYF.